A selection of T cell receptor beta chains follows, all from one sample in a study of OX40 agonist ivuxolimab in advanced cancers. Assay used: immunoSEQ multiplex PCR; TCRdb lists only in-frame clones, some missing. This table has about 72,000 clones, approximately 81% appearing once. The sample here was CD4+ or CD8+ T cells sorted from blood, taken in a trial of the OX40 agonist ivuxolimab. Receptors were obtained from an adult with an advanced solid tumor such as melanoma, head and neck, liver or kidney cancer. CDR3s leave out the opening cysteine and the closing phenylalanine or tryptophan.

V: TRBV5-1; J: TRBJ2-7; CDR3: ASITESYEQY
V: TRBV19; J: TRBJ1-2; CDR3: ASSTEQYGYT
V: TRBV6-4; J: TRBJ2-1; CDR3: ASSDLRAPPQEQF
V: TRBV5-1; J: TRBJ2-3; CDR3: ASSKGLASSTDTQY
V: TRBV9; J: TRBJ2-7; CDR3: ASSTADGYEQY
V: TRBV27; J: TRBJ2-7; CDR3: ASSLGLAVYEQY
V: TRBV7-9; J: TRBJ1-5; CDR3: ASSLVGNQPQH
V: TRBV7-2; J: TRBJ2-7; CDR3: ASSPGQVSYEQY
V: TRBV6-5; J: TRBJ2-1; CDR3: ASSTGSPHEQF
V: TRBV6-6; J: TRBJ2-3; CDR3: ASSGQREGFTDTQY
V: TRBV5-4; J: TRBJ2-5; CDR3: ASSLGSREETQY
V: TRBV29-1; J: TRBJ2-1; CDR3: SSGQGGNEQF
V: TRBV4-2; J: TRBJ1-6; CDR3: ASSQGQGNSPLH
V: TRBV30; J: TRBJ1-6; CDR3: AWSVEENSPLH
V: TRBV2; J: TRBJ2-4; CDR3: ASRQTGDRPQY
V: TRBV7-9; J: TRBJ2-6; CDR3: ASSSGQSSGANVLT
V: TRBV15; J: TRBJ2-1; CDR3: ATSAHLEQF
V: TRBV4-2; J: TRBJ2-3; CDR3: ASSQDGGARDTQY
V: TRBV7-9; J: TRBJ1-1; CDR3: ASTAKNTEAF
V: TRBV2; J: TRBJ2-5; CDR3: ASSEGGVRETQY
V: TRBV7-2; J: TRBJ2-1; CDR3: ASSQAGGYYNEQF
V: TRBV11-2; J: TRBJ2-4; CDR3: ASSLGGNIQY
V: TRBV7-6; J: TRBJ1-4; CDR3: ASSLAERGPTNEKLF
V: TRBV5-1; J: TRBJ1-1; CDR3: ASSFLGVETEAF
V: TRBV30; J: TRBJ1-2; CDR3: AWNKGFQGNYGYT
V: TRBV6-1; J: TRBJ1-2; CDR3: ASGTEYHSGYT
V: TRBV27; J: TRBJ2-1; CDR3: ASRGTAYNEQF
V: TRBV4-3; J: TRBJ2-7; CDR3: ASSQTGTSSYEQY
V: TRBV6-1; J: TRBJ1-3; CDR3: ASSVHLQDRGNTIY
V: TRBV5-4; J: TRBJ1-1; CDR3: ASSTDINTEAF
V: TRBV19; J: TRBJ1-1; CDR3: ASRVGGHKNTEAF
V: TRBV9; J: TRBJ2-6; CDR3: ASSATGSGANVLT
V: TRBV7-2; J: TRBJ1-4; CDR3: ASSHSWGAGEKLF
V: TRBV7-2; J: TRBJ2-1; CDR3: ASSLVGSPRNNEQF
V: TRBV10-1; J: TRBJ2-7; CDR3: ASSDSRSVGDEQY
V: TRBV11-2; J: TRBJ1-2; CDR3: ASSRDRGHSHGYT
V: TRBV7-9; J: TRBJ2-1; CDR3: ASSLAGQVPYNEQF
V: TRBV6-5; J: TRBJ1-2; CDR3: ASKPGRGYGYT
V: TRBV6-6; J: TRBJ2-3; CDR3: ASSLRPDTQY
V: TRBV5-1; J: TRBJ2-7; CDR3: ASSRGQGAGAYEQY
V: TRBV6-5; J: TRBJ2-5; CDR3: ASRPGAGGNREQY
V: TRBV5-1; J: TRBJ1-4; CDR3: ASSSISPLEKLF
V: TRBV11-2; J: TRBJ2-2; CDR3: ASRRSGTSGGQNTGELF